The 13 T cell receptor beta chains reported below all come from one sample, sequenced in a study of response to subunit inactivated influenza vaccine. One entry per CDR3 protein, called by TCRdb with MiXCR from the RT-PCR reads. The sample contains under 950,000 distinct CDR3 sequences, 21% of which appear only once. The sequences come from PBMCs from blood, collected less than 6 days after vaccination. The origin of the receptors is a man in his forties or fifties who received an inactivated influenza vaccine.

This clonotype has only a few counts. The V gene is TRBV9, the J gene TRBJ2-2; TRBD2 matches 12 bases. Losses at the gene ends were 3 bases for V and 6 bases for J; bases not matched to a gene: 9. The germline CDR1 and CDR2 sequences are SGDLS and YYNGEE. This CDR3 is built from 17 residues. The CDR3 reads CASSGGLAGKDPGELFF. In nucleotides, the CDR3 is TGTGCCAGCAGCGGCGGACTAGCGGGGAAAGATCCCGGGGAGCTGTTTTTT.

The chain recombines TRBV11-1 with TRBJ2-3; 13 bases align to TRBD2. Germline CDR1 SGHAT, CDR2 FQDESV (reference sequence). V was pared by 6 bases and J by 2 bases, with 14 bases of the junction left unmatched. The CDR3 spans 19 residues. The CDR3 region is CASSRRGTGTSGITDTQYF. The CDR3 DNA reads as TGTGCCAGCAGTCGAAGAGGAACCGGGACTAGCGGGATCACAGATACGCAGTATTTT.

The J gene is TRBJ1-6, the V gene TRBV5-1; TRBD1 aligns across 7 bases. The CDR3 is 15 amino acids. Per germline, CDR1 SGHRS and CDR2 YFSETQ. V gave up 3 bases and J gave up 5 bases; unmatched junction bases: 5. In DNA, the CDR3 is TGCGCCAGCAGCTGGGGACAGTCCGATAATTCACCCCTCCACTTT. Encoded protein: CASSWGQSDNSPLHF. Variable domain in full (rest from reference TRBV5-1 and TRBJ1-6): KAGVTQTPRYLIKTRGQQVTLSCSPISGHRSVSWYQQTPGQGLQFLFEYFSETQRNKGNFPGRFSGRQFSNSRSEMNVSTLELGDSALYLCASSWGQSDNSPLHFGNGTRLTVT.

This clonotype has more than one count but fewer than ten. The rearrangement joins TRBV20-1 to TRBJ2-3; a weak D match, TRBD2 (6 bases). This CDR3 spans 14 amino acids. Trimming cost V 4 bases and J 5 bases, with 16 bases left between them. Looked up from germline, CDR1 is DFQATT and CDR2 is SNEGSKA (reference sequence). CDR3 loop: CSANRGGIGDTQYF. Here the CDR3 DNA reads TGCAGTGCTAATCGAGGCGGGATAGGAGATACGCAGTATTTT.

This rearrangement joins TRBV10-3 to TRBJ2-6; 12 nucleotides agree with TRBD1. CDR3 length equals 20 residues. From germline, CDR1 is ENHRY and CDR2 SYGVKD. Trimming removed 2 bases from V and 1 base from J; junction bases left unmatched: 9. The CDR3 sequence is CAISETGTGGLFSGANVLTF. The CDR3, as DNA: TGTGCCATCAGTGAGACGGGGACAGGGGGCTTGTTTTCTGGGGCCAACGTCCTGACTTTC.

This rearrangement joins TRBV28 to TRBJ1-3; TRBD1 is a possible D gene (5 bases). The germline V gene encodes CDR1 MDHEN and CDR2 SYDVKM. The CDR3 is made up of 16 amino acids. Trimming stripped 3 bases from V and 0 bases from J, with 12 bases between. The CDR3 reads CASSFRGARSGNTIYF. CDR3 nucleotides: TGTGCCAGCAGTTTCCGAGGGGCCCGCTCTGGAAACACCATATATTTT. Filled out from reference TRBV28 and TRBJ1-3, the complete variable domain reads DVKVTQSSRYLVKRTGEKVFLECVQDMDHENMFWYRQDPGLGLRLIYFSYDVKMKEKGDIPEGYSVSREKKERFSLILESASTNQTSMYLCASSFRGARSGNTIYFGEGSWLTVV.

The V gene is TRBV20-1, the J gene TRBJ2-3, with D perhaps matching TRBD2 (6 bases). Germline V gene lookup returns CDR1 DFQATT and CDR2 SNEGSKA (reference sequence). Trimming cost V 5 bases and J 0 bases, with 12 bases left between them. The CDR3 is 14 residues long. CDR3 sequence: CSACRDSSTDTQYF. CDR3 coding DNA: TGCAGTGCTTGCCGGGACTCTAGCACAGATACGCAGTATTTT.

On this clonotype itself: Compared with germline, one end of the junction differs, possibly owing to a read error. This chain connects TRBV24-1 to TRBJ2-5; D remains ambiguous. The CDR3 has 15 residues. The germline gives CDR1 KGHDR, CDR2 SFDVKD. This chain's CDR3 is CATSDIGSPEETKYF. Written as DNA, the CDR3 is TGTGCCACCAGTGACATAGGGTCCCCGGAAGAGACCAAGTACTTC.

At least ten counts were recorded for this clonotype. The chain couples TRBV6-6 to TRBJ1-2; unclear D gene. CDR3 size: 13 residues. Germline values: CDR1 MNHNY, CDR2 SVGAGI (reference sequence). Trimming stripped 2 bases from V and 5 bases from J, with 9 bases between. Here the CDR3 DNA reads TGTGCCAGCAGTTACGTCCAGGTGTATGGCTACACCTTC. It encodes CASSYVQVYGYTF.

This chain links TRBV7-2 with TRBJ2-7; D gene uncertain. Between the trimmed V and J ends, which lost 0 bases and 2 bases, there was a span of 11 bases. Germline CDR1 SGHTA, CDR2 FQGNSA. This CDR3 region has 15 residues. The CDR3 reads CASSLAGSGTYEQYF. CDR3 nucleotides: TGTGCCAGCAGCTTAGCGGGTTCCGGTACCTACGAGCAGTACTTC. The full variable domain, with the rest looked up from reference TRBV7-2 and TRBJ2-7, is GAGVSQSPSNKVTEKGKDVELRCDPISGHTALYWYRQSLGQGLEFLIYFQGNSAPDKSGLPSDRFSAERTGGSVSTLTIQRTQQEDSAVYLCASSLAGSGTYEQYFGPGTRLTVT.

The DNA of the CDR3 is TGCAGTGCTAGAGATTCCAGAGGGGACAGGGGTTTGGAGACCCAGTACTTC. Its translation: CSARDSRGDRGLETQYF. This sequence joins TRBV20-1 and TRBJ2-5; 10 bases agree with TRBD1. Germline lookup yields CDR1 DFQATT and CDR2 SNEGSKA (reference sequence). The CDR3 is 17 residues long. The V segment lost 0 bases and the J segment 5 bases; nucleotides outside the gene matches: 12.

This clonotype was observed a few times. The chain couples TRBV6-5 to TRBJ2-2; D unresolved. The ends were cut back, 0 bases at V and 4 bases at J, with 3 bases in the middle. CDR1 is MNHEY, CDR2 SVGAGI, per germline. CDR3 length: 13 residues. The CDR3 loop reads CASSYSSTGELFF. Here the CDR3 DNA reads TGTGCCAGCAGTTACTCCAGCACCGGGGAGCTGTTTTTT.

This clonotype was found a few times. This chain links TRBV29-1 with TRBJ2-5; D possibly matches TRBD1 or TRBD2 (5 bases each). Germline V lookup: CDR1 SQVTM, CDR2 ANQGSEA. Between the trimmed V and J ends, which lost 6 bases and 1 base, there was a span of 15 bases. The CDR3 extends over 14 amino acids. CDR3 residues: CSVSGRQLQETQYF. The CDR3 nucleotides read TGCAGCGTCTCGGGACGGCAACTCCAAGAGACCCAGTACTTC.